What follows describes a single T cell receptor beta chain. Germline CDR1 is MNHEY and CDR2 is SVGAGI. This CDR3 is built from 14 residues. The junction had 9 bases not matched to a gene; V was cut back by 10 bases and J by 1 base. Using immunoSEQ multiplex PCR, the repertoire was profiled, and TCRdb retains in-frame clones only, with some absent. The table shows 150,000 to 180,000 clones, with approximately 94% occurring only once. The sample comes from a study of control samples from healthy donors and cancer patients. This chain connects TRBV6-5 to TRBJ1-2; 7 nucleotides match TRBD1. The sequence was obtained from a man aged 40-49 years in good health. Sequences were obtained from blood. CDR3 region: CATSDRVDNYGYTF. CDR3 DNA: TGTGCCACTTCCGACAGGGTGGATAACTATGGCTACACCTTC.